These 12 T cell receptor beta chains originate from one sample sequenced in a study of blood T cell repertoires in COVID-19 (dated by TCRdb to about 2020). Libraries were made using the immunoSEQ multiplex PCR assay. The immuneACCESS repertoire file appears here via TCRdb, limited to in-frame rearrangements. These files lack a portion of the clones; in checked studies, under half of the deficit traces to unresolved V genes, and the cause of the others is not known. The sample data list about 230,000 clones, and approximately 88% of these were observed just once. The top ten hold 27% of the sample. Sequencing was done on a sample of peripheral blood. The receptors were sampled from a middle-aged man with acute or convalescent COVID-19.

V is TRBV5-1 and J is TRBJ2-4; D may be TRBD1 (6 bases). V was shortened by 4 bases and J by 10 bases, with 15 bases between the two germline ends. Germline V gene lookup returns CDR1 SGHRS and CDR2 YFSETQ. This CDR3 region has 13 residues. CDR3 in amino acids: CASSVDSRPIQYF. The CDR3 DNA reads TGCGCCAGCAGCGTGGACAGTCGTCCAATTCAGTACTTC.

The chain links TRBV6-5 to TRBJ1-5; TRBD1 matches 11 bases. CDR3 size: 13 residues. After removal of 6 bases from V and 5 bases from J, the junction contained 0 bases not matched to a gene. Germline values: CDR1 MNHEY, CDR2 SVGAGI. CDR3 sequence: CASRGQGDQPQHF. DNA of the CDR3: TGTGCCAGCAGGGGACAGGGGGATCAGCCCCAGCATTTT.

The chain has TRBV7-8 and TRBJ1-1; 9 bases align to TRBD1. Trimming cost V 0 bases and J 2 bases; bases outside gene matches: 7. Germline assignment: CDR1 SGHVS and CDR2 FQNEAQ. The CDR3 spans 17 residues. In DNA form, the CDR3 reads TGTGCCAGCAGCTTAGCCTACAGGGGGCGCGAAAACACTGAAGCTTTCTTT. It codes for CASSLAYRGRENTEAFF.

The rearrangement links TRBV19 to TRBJ1-6; TRBD1 matches at 10 bases. The CDR3 loop spans 18 amino acids. In germline, CDR1 is LNHDA, CDR2 SQIVND (reference sequence). V was pared by 5 bases and J by 8 bases, with 15 bases of the junction left unmatched. CDR3: CASSSGTGVGRSDSPLHF. CDR3 nucleotide sequence: TGTGCCAGTAGTTCCGGGACAGGGGTTGGTCGTTCAGATTCACCCCTCCACTTT. Full variable domain (missing parts from reference TRBV19 and TRBJ1-6): DGGITQSPKYLFRKEGQNVTLSCEQNLNHDAMYWYRQDPGQGLRLIYYSQIVNDFQKGDIAEGYSVSREKKESFPLTVTSAQKNPTAFYLCASSSGTGVGRSDSPLHFGNGTRLTVT.

The V call is TRBV2, the J call TRBJ1-1, with D perhaps matching TRBD1 (6 bases). Trimming removed 7 bases at V and 3 bases at J, with 15 bases between. Germline V CDR1 and CDR2: SNHLY, FYNNEI. This CDR3 is built from 14 residues. The CDR3 sequence: CASNTDRTYTEAFF. The CDR3 DNA is TGTGCCAGCAATACAGACAGGACGTACACTGAAGCTTTCTTT.

The chain carries TRBV10-3 and TRBJ2-7; perhaps TRBD1 as D (6 bases). CDR1 is ENHRY, CDR2 SYGVKD, per germline. CDR3 length: 14 amino acids. Trimming shortened V by 4 bases and J by 2 bases, and 12 bases separated the two germline ends. This CDR3 is CAISGPTGTYEQYF. The CDR3 DNA reads TGTGCCATCAGTGGGCCCACAGGGACCTACGAGCAGTACTTC.

The chain is built from TRBV20-1 and TRBJ1-1; 7 bases are shared with TRBD1. The germline gives CDR1 DFQATT, CDR2 SNEGSKA (reference sequence). After removal of 2 bases from V and 6 bases from J, the junction contained 0 bases not matched to a gene. The CDR3 has 11 residues. This chain's CDR3 is CSARQGAEAFF. CDR3 bases: TGCAGTGCTAGACAGGGGGCTGAAGCTTTCTTT.

This clone was counted a single time. The V and J genes are TRBV11-2 and TRBJ2-1; 10 bases match TRBD2. Germline values: CDR1 SGHAT, CDR2 FQNNGV. V was pared by 5 bases and J by 8 bases, with 12 bases of the junction left unmatched. This CDR3 has 16 residues. The CDR3 region is CASSRTLAGVGDEQFF. In DNA form, the CDR3 reads TGTGCCAGCAGCAGAACCCTAGCGGGAGTGGGGGATGAGCAGTTCTTC. The whole variable domain, remainder taken from reference TRBV11-2 and TRBJ2-1, is EAGVAQSPRYKIIEKRQSVAFWCNPISGHATLYWYQQILGQGPKLLIQFQNNGVVDDSQLPKDRFSAERLKGVDSTLKIQPAKLEDSAVYLCASSRTLAGVGDEQFFGPGTRLTVL.

The rearrangement links TRBV6-6 to TRBJ1-5; D not certain. Looked up from germline, CDR1 is MNHNY and CDR2 is SVGAGI (reference sequence). V was clipped by 0 bases and J by 6 bases, with 12 bases between them. This CDR3 spans 15 amino acids. The CDR3 here is CASSYSPGSGQPQHF. The DNA of the CDR3 is TGTGCCAGCAGTTACTCCCCAGGATCCGGTCAGCCCCAGCATTTT.

The rearrangement joins TRBV3-1 (or the pseudogene TRBV3-2) to TRBJ2-7; 8 bases align to TRBD1. CDR1 and CDR2 (germline): LGHDT, YNNKEL (reference sequence). The length of the CDR3 is 13 residues. With V trimmed by 3 bases and J by 7 bases, 5 bases remained unmatched. The CDR3 DNA reads as TGTGCCAGCAGCCAGCAGGGGGCGGGAGAGCAGTACTTC. Translating it yields CASSQQGAGEQYF.

The CDR3 DNA reads TGTGCCAGCACCCCCCGCCGGAGGGTGGATGGCTACACCTTC. This gives the protein CASTPRRRVDGYTF. The rearrangement joins TRBV28 to TRBJ1-2; the D is unclear. The CDR3 runs 14 residues. The germline CDR1 and CDR2 sequences are MDHEN and SYDVKM. V was pared by 7 bases and J by 6 bases, with 18 bases between.

The chain uses TRBV6-5 and TRBJ1-2; TRBD1 matches at 8 bases. Germline V gene lookup returns CDR1 MNHEY and CDR2 SVGAGI. The CDR3 loop spans 14 amino acids. V gave up 8 bases and J gave up 5 bases; unmatched junction bases: 10. The CDR3 reads CASLRIQGAYGYTF. The CDR3 nucleotides are TGTGCCAGCCTACGGATTCAGGGGGCGTATGGCTACACCTTC.